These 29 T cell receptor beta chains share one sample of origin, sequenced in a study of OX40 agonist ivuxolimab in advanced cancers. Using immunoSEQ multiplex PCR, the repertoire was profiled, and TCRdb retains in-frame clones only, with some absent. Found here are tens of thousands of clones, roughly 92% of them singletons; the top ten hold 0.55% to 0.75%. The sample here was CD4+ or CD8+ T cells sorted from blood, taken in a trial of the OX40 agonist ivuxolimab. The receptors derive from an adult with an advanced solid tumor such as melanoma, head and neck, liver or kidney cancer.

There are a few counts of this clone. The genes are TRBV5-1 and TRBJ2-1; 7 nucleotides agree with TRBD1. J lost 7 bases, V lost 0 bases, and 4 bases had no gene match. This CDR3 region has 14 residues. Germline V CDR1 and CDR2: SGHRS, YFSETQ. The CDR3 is CASSLGDRENEQFF. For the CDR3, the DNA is TGCGCCAGCAGCTTGGGAGACAGGGAAAATGAGCAGTTCTTC.

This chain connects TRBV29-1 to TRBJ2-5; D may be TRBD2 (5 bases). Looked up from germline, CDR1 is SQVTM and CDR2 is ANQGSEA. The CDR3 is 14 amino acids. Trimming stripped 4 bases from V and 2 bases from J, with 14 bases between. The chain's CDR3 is CSVVLGVGQETQYF. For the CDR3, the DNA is TGCAGCGTTGTGCTCGGGGTAGGGCAAGAGACCCAGTACTTC.

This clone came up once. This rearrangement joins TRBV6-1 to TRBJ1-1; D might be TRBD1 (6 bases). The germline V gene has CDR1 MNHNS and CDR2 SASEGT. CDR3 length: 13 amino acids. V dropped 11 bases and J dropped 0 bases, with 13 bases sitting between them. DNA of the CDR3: TGTGCCGGAGGGACACCTATGAACACTGAAGCTTTCTTT. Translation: CAGGTPMNTEAFF.

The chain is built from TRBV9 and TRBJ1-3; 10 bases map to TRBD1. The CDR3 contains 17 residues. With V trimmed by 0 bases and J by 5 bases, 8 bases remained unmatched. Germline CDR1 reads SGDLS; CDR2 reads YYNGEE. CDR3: CASSVDPGTGARNTIYF. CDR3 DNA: TGTGCCAGCAGCGTAGATCCAGGGACAGGGGCTCGAAACACCATATATTTT.

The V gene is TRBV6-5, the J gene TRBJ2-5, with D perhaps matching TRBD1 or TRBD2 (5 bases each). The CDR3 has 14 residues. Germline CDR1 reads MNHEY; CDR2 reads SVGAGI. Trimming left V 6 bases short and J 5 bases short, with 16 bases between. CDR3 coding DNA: TGTGCCAGCAGACCGGGGCCGGGGACGGAGACCCAGTACTTC. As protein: CASRPGPGTETQYF.

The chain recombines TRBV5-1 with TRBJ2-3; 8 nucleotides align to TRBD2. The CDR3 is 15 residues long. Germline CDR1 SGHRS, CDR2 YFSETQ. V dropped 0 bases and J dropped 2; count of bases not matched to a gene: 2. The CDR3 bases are TGCGCCAGCAGCTTGGCAGCGGGGGCCACAGATACGCAGTATTTT. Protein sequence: CASSLAAGATDTQYF.

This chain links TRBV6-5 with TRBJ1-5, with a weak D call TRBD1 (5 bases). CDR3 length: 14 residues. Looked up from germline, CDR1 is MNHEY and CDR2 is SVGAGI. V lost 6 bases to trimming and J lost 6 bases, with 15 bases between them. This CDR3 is CASRTGQGAQPQHF. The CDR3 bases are TGTGCCAGCAGAACGGGGCAGGGCGCTCAGCCCCAGCATTTT.

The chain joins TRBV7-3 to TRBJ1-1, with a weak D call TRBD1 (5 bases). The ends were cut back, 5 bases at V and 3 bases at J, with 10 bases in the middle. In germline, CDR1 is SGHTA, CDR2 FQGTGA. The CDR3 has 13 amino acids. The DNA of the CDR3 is TGTGCCAGCAGCCAGGACACTCACACTGAAGCTTTCTTT. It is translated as CASSQDTHTEAFF.

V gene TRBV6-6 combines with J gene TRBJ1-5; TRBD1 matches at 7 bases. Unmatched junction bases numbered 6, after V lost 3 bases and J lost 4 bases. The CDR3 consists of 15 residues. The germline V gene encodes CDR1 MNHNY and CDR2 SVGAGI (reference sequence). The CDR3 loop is CASSYSGTENQPQHF. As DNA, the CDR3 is TGTGCCAGCAGTTATTCCGGGACAGAAAATCAGCCCCAGCATTTT.

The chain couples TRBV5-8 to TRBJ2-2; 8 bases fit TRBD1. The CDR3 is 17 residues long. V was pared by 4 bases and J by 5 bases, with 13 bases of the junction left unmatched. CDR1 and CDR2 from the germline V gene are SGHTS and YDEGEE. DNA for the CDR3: TGTGCCAGCAGCCCTGGGACAGGTAGCCAGAAGACCGGGGAGCTGTTTTTT. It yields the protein CASSPGTGSQKTGELFF.

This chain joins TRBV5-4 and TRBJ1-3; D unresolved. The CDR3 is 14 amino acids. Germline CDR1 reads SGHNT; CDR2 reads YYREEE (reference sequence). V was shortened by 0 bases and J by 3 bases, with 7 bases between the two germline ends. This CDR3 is CASSLEGLGNTIYF. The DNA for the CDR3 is TGTGCCAGCAGCTTGGAGGGCCTTGGAAACACCATATATTTT.

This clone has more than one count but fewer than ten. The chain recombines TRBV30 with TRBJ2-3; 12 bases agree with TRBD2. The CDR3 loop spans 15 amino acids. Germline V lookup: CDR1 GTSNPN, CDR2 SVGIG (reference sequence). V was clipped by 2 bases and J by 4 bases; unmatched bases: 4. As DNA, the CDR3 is TGTGCCTGGAGTAAGGGACTAGCGGGCTCAGATACGCAGTATTTT. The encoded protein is CAWSKGLAGSDTQYF. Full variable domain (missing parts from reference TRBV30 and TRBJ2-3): SQTIHQWPATLVQPVGSPLSLECTVEGTSNPNLYWYRQAAGRGLQLLFYSVGIGQISSEVPQNLSASRPQDRQFILSSKKLLLSDSGFYLCAWSKGLAGSDTQYFGPGTRLTVL.

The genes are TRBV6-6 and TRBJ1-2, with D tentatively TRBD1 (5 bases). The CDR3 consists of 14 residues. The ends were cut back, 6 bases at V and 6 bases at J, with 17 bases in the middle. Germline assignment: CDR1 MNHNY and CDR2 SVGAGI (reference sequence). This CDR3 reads CASSQNGGINGYTF. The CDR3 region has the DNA TGTGCCAGCAGCCAGAACGGGGGGATCAATGGCTACACCTTC.

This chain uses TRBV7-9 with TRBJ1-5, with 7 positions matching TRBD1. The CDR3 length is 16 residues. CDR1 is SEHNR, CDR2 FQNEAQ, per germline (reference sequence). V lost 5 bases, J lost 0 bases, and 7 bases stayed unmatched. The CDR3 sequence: CASSPGGENSNQPQHF. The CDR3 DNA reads TGTGCCAGCAGCCCAGGGGGGGAAAATAGCAATCAGCCCCAGCATTTT.

CDR3 residues: CARSRGGSYNEQFF. The DNA for the CDR3 is TGTGCCAGAAGCCGAGGGGGCTCCTACAATGAGCAGTTCTTC. V usage is TRBV7-5 and J usage is TRBJ2-1; whether TRBD1, the table's D call, matches the DNA was not checked. TRBV7-5 counts as a pseudogene. The CDR3 contains 14 residues.

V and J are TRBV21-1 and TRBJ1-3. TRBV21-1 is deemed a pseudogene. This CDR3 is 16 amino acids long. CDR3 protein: CASSKAFTISGNTIYF. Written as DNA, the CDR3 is TGTGCCAGCAGCAAAGCTTTTACTATCTCTGGAAACACCATATATTTT.

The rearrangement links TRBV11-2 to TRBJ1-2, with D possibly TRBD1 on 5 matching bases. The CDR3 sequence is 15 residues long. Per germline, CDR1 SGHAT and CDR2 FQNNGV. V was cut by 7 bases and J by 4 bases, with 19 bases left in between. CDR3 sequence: CASTQGAEGLYGYTF. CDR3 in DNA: TGTGCCAGCACCCAAGGGGCAGAGGGACTCTATGGCTACACCTTC.

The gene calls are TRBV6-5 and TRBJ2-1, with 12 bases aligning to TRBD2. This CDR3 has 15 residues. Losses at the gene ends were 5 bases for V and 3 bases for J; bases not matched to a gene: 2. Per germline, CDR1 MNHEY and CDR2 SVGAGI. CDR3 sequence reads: CASSGLAGIYNEQFF. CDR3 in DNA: TGTGCCAGCAGTGGACTAGCGGGGATCTACAATGAGCAGTTCTTC.

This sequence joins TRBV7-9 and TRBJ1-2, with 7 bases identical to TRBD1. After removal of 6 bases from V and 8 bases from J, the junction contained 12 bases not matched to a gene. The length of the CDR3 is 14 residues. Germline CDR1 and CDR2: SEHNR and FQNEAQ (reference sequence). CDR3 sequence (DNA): TGTGCCAGCAGGGGATTACAGGGGTATCTCGGCTACACCTTC. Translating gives CASRGLQGYLGYTF.

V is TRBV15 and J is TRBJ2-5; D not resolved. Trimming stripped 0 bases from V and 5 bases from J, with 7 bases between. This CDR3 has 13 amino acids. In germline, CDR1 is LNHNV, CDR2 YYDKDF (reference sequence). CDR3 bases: TGTGCCACCAGCAGAGATCTACTGGAGACCCAGTACTTC. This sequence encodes CATSRDLLETQYF.

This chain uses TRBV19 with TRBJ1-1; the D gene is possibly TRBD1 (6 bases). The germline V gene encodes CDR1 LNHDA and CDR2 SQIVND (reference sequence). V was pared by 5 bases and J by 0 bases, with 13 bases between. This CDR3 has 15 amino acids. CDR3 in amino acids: CASSDAGVMNTEAFF. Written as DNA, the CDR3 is TGTGCCAGTAGTGACGCAGGGGTTATGAACACTGAAGCTTTCTTT.

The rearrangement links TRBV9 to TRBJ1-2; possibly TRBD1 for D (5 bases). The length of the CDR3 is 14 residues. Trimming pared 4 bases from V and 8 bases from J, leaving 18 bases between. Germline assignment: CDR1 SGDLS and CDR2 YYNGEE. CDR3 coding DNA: TGTGCCAGCAGCCCGACCGGGACTCCTCCGGGCTACACCTTC. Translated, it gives CASSPTGTPPGYTF.

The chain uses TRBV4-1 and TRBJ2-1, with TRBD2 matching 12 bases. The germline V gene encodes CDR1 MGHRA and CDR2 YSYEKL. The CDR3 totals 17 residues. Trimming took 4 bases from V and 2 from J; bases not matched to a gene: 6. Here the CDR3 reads CASSRYASGGAYNEQFF. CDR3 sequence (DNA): TGCGCCAGCAGCCGATACGCTAGCGGGGGGGCCTACAATGAGCAGTTCTTC.

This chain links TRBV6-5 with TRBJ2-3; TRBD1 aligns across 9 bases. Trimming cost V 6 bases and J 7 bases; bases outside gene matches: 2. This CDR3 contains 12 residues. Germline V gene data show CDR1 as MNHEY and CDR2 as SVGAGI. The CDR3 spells CASRTGGNTQYF. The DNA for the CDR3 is TGTGCCAGCAGGACAGGGGGTAATACGCAGTATTTT.

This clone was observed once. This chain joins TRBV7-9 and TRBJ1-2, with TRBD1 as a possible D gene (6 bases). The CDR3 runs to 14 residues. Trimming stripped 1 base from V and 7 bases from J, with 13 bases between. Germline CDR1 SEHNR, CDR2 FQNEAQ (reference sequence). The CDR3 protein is CASSLVGGLGGYTF. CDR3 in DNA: TGTGCCAGCAGCTTAGTCGGGGGCCTCGGTGGCTACACCTTC.

This CDR3 reads CASSLEILRGPLYEQYF. Written as DNA, the CDR3 is TGTGCCAGCAGCTTAGAGATCCTCCGGGGGCCATTATACGAGCAGTACTTC. This chain uses TRBV11-2 with TRBJ2-7; D may correspond to TRBD1 or TRBD2 (6 bases each). The germline V gene encodes CDR1 SGHAT and CDR2 FQNNGV. V lost 0 bases to trimming and J lost 4 bases, with 19 bases between them. CDR3 size: 17 residues. Together with reference TRBV11-2 and TRBJ2-7, the CDR3 gives the full variable domain: EAGVAQSPRYKIIEKRQSVAFWCNPISGHATLYWYQQILGQGPKLLIQFQNNGVVDDSQLPKDRFSAERLKGVDSTLKIQPAKLEDSAVYLCASSLEILRGPLYEQYFGPGTRLTVT.

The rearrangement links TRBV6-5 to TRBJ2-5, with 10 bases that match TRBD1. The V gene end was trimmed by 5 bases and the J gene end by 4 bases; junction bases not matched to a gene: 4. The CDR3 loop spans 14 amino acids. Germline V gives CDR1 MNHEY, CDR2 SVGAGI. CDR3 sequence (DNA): TGTGCCAGCAGTCGGACAGGGGGGGGAGAGACCCAGTACTTC. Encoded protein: CASSRTGGGETQYF.

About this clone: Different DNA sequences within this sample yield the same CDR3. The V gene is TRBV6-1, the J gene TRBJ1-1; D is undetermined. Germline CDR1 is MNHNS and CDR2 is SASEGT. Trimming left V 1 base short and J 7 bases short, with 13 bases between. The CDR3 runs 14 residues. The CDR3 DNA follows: TGTGCCAGCAGTGAAGTCCAGGCGGTAGATGAAGCTTTCTTT. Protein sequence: CASSEVQAVDEAFF.

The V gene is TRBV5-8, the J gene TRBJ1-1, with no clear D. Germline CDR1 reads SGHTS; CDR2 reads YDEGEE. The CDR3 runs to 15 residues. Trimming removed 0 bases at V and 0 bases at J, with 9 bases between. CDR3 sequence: CASSLGTQVNTEAFF. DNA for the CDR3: TGTGCCAGCAGCTTGGGAACCCAGGTGAACACTGAAGCTTTCTTT.